The source of this T cell receptor beta chain is a study of cytomegalovirus exposure and HLA in healthy donors. The CDR3 totals 14 residues. Germline V CDR1 and CDR2: SGHTA, FQGNSA. V gave up 1 base and J gave up 2 bases, with 9 bases separating them. Notes on the study in general: Earlier analysis found most TCR beta V segments productive about 87% or about 30% of the time.

PCR was performed using 60 Vbeta and 13 Jbeta primers. Some clones are missing from TCRdb's copy, which holds only in-frame ones; the method was immunoSEQ multiplex PCR. The sample yields roughly 190,000 clones, about 85% seen once. On this clone itself: Its antigen is not known.

Sequencing input: PBMCs. The sequence came from a woman aged 45-59 years in good health and CMV-seropositive. This chain links TRBV7-2 with TRBJ2-7, with D perhaps TRBD1 (6 bases). The chain's CDR3 is CASSLGQATYEQYF. The DNA for the CDR3 is TGTGCCAGCAGCTTAGGACAGGCCACCTACGAGCAGTACTTC.